This TCR beta chain was documented in a study of shared clonotypes between healthy human individuals. General study findings and limits: In having few donors, the study represented limited genetic and exposure-history diversity. Sampling involved blood alone; tissue repertoires likely differ.

Assay: immunoSEQ multiplex PCR; the TCRdb copy retains only in-frame clones and omits some. Of around 430,000 clones listed, roughly three quarters are singletons. Genomic DNA of unsorted samples came from some 91 million PBMCs. CDR1 and CDR2 from the germline V gene are ENHRY and SYGVKD. The V gene lost 2 bases and the J gene lost 6 bases, with 10 bases spanning the gap. The CDR3 runs 13 residues. Concerning this clone itself: What it binds is not known.

The receptor comes from a woman aged 40 to 50 in good health. Some clones in this sample may be carry-over from other donors' samples. The sequenced material came from PBMCs. This sequence joins TRBV10-3 and TRBJ1-2; tentatively, D is TRBD1 (6 bases). CDR3 DNA: TGTGCCATCAGTGAGAACAGGGAGGATGGCTACACCTTC. Amino acid sequence: CAISENREDGYTF.